This T cell receptor beta chain appears in the sequencing data of a study of blood T cell repertoires in COVID-19. Per the study methods: Amplifying reference gene primers gave estimates of nucleated cell counts. Here immunoSEQ multiplex PCR was the method, and the copy in TCRdb shows in-frame clones only, minus some. The DNA gave D and trimming, while V, J and clone size come from that table. This table holds about 190,000 clones, 84% found once. CDR1 and CDR2 from the germline V gene are GTSNPN and SVGIG (reference sequence). Trimming shortened V by 2 bases and J by 2 bases, and 12 bases separated the two germline ends. The CDR3 is made up of 14 amino acids.

The chain couples TRBV30 to TRBJ1-1; D may be TRBD1 (6 bases). The sequence came from a woman in her seventies with active or convalescent COVID-19. The sequenced material came from peripheral blood. The CDR3 sequence is CAWSQGQFNTEAFF. The CDR3 DNA follows: TGTGCCTGGAGTCAAGGACAGTTCAACACTGAAGCTTTCTTT.